These 27 T cell receptor beta chains share one sample of origin, sequenced in a study of blood T cell repertoires in COVID-19. Sequencing was performed with immunoSEQ multiplex PCR; in TCRdb, only in-frame clones are kept and a portion is missing. The data show tens of thousands of clones, with less than 80% seen just once and about 32% held by the top ten. The sequenced material came from peripheral blood. The receptors stem from a human donor in a cohort sampled during active COVID-19.

V is TRBV10-2 and J is TRBJ2-7; D may be TRBD1 (6 bases). Per germline, CDR1 WSHSY and CDR2 SAAADI. V gave up 8 bases and J gave up 2 bases, with 22 bases separating them. This CDR3 spans 16 amino acids. The CDR3 is CASLNSGVGYTYEQYF. Written as DNA, the CDR3 is TGCGCCAGCTTAAATTCAGGGGTAGGGTATACCTACGAGCAGTACTTC.

CDR3 DNA sequence: TGTGCCAGCAGCTTACAGGGGAATTCACCCCTCCACTTT. It specifies CASSLQGNSPLHF. The chain links TRBV7-2 to TRBJ1-6, with a tentative D call TRBD1 (6 bases). Per germline, CDR1 SGHTA and CDR2 FQGNSA. V lost 2 bases, J lost 7 bases, and 6 bases lay in between. This CDR3 contains 13 residues.

The V gene is TRBV27, the J gene TRBJ2-1, with D unresolved. This CDR3 has 13 amino acids. V was trimmed by 3 bases and J by 3 bases, leaving 6 bases between them. Germline-derived CDR1 and CDR2 are MNHEY and SMNVEV (reference sequence). The CDR3 protein is CASSFSLYNEQFF. The DNA of the CDR3 is TGTGCCAGCAGTTTCAGTCTCTACAATGAGCAGTTCTTC.

The rearrangement uses TRBV6-5 and TRBJ1-5, with D possibly TRBD1 on 6 matching bases. V shed 6 bases and J shed 0 bases, with 12 bases lying between them. Germline loops: CDR1 MNHEY, CDR2 SVGAGI. The CDR3 runs to 15 residues. The CDR3: CASSRDIGSNQPQHF. For the CDR3, the DNA is TGTGCCAGCAGCCGGGACATCGGTAGCAATCAGCCCCAGCATTTT.

The chain recombines TRBV18 with TRBJ2-3; TRBD2 is a possible D gene (5 bases). The CDR3 spans 16 residues. CDR1 is KGHSH, CDR2 LQKENI, per germline. The V gene lost 6 bases and the J gene lost 1 base, with 17 bases spanning the gap. CDR3 sequence (DNA): TGTGCCAGCTCCCGATCTCCGGGGTCTCGCACAGATACGCAGTATTTT. Translation: CASSRSPGSRTDTQYF.

V and J are TRBV30 and TRBJ1-2; the match to TRBD1 covers 7 bases. The germline CDR1 and CDR2 sequences are GTSNPN and SVGIG (reference sequence). After removal of 0 bases from V and 6 bases from J, the junction contained 4 bases not matched to a gene. This CDR3 region has 13 residues. This CDR3 reads CAWSVGQGDGYTF. The CDR3 DNA reads TGTGCCTGGAGTGTCGGGCAGGGGGATGGCTACACCTTC.

The chain is built from TRBV7-9 and TRBJ1-5, with 8 bases identical to TRBD1. CDR1 is SEHNR, CDR2 FQNEAQ, per germline (reference sequence). The ends lost 0 bases at V and 0 bases at J; junction bases unmatched: 4. The CDR3 loop spans 17 amino acids. The CDR3 DNA reads TGTGCCAGCAGCTTAGCGACAGGGGAGCATAGCAATCAGCCCCAGCATTTT. This gives the protein CASSLATGEHSNQPQHF.

This sequence joins TRBV28 and TRBJ1-1; no clear D. The V gene lost 4 bases and the J gene lost 4 bases, with 16 bases spanning the gap. Germline assignment: CDR1 MDHEN and CDR2 SYDVKM. The CDR3 runs 15 residues. The CDR3 DNA sequence: TGTGCCAGCAGTTCATTTAAGCGGGGAACCACTGAAGCTTTCTTT. Protein product: CASSSFKRGTTEAFF.

This clone showed up just once. The V gene is TRBV20-1, the J gene TRBJ1-6; D is undetermined. This CDR3 comprises 11 residues. Germline V lookup: CDR1 DFQATT, CDR2 SNEGSKA (reference sequence). The V end lost 5 bases, the J end lost 7 bases, and 6 bases lay between the germline ends. In nucleotides, the CDR3 is TGCAGTGCTGGTCAGAATTCACCCCTCCACTTT. Encoded protein: CSAGQNSPLHF.

The gene calls are TRBV18 and TRBJ2-7; TRBD2 is a possible D gene (5 bases). This CDR3 has 15 amino acids. The V gene's germline CDR1 is KGHSH and CDR2 LQKENI. The V and J ends lost 0 bases and 8 bases respectively, with 17 bases between them. The CDR3 is CASSPPQLVNRQQYF. The CDR3 DNA reads TGTGCCAGCTCACCACCTCAACTAGTCAATCGGCAGCAGTACTTC.

This clone was detected a few times. V gene TRBV28 combines with J gene TRBJ1-2, with 9 bases fitting TRBD1. J was trimmed by 7 bases and V by 2 bases; bases with no gene match: 11. This CDR3 has 16 amino acids. From germline, CDR1 is MDHEN and CDR2 SYDVKM. DNA of the CDR3: TGTGCCAGCAGTTTAACTGTCGGGGGACAGGGTCTTGGCTACACCTTC. Translation: CASSLTVGGQGLGYTF.

J is TRBJ2-2 and V is TRBV27, with TRBD2 matching over 7 bases. This CDR3 has 16 residues. The junction had 7 bases not matched to a gene; V was cut back by 2 bases and J by 4 bases. Germline V gene data show CDR1 as MNHEY and CDR2 as SMNVEV (reference sequence). The CDR3 spells CASSLLLGGSTGELFF. The CDR3 nucleotides read TGTGCCAGCAGTTTACTCCTCGGGGGGAGCACCGGGGAGCTGTTTTTT.

The chain combines TRBV6-5 with TRBJ2-7; TRBD2 is a possible D gene (5 bases). The germline CDR1 and CDR2 sequences are MNHEY and SVGAGI. CDR3 length: 14 amino acids. V was shortened by 6 bases and J by 2 bases, with 14 bases between the two germline ends. The CDR3 DNA follows: TGTGCCAGCAGAGCTAGGGAGACTACCTACGAGCAGTACTTC. Translating gives CASRARETTYEQYF.

This clone was seen a handful of times. The chain uses TRBV21-1 and TRBJ2-7; the listed D gene, TRBD1, was not tested against the DNA. TRBV21-1 is a pseudogene. This CDR3 is built from 18 residues. The CDR3: CASSKAGTGETRGLVQYF. The CDR3 coding sequence is TGTGCCAGCAGCAAAGCAGGGACAGGCGAAACTAGGGGACTTGTGCAGTACTTC.

The rearrangement joins TRBV25-1 to TRBJ1-2; TRBD1 is a possible D gene (6 bases). This CDR3 is built from 13 residues. V lost 2 bases to trimming and J lost 8 bases, with 12 bases between them. Per germline, CDR1 MGHDK and CDR2 SYGVNS. This CDR3 reads CASSEQGRGGYTF. Written as DNA, the CDR3 is TGTGCCAGCAGTGAACAGGGGAGAGGAGGCTACACCTTC.

V gene TRBV3-1 (or the pseudogene TRBV3-2) combines with J gene TRBJ2-3, with TRBD1 matching over 7 bases. The CDR3 loop spans 14 amino acids. J gave up 3 bases and V 4 bases, and 4 bases lay outside the gene matches. The V gene's germline CDR1 is LGHDT and CDR2 YNNKEL (reference sequence). CDR3 in amino acids: CASSRRQGTDTQYF. The CDR3 coding sequence is TGTGCCAGCAGCCGCAGACAGGGAACAGATACGCAGTATTTT.

The gene calls are TRBV30 and TRBJ2-1; 10 nucleotides align to TRBD2. The CDR3 covers 13 residues. Germline assignment: CDR1 GTSNPN and CDR2 SVGIG (reference sequence). The trim removed 5 bases at V and 9 bases at J, leaving 7 bases unmatched. This CDR3 reads CAWGSGRLTEQFF. As DNA, the CDR3 is TGTGCCTGGGGTAGCGGGAGGCTCACTGAGCAGTTCTTC.

This clone was picked up a small number of times. The chain carries TRBV2 and TRBJ2-7; 7 bases align to TRBD1. Germline values: CDR1 SNHLY, CDR2 FYNNEI. The V gene end was trimmed by 8 bases and the J gene end by 3 bases; junction bases not matched to a gene: 10. CDR3 length equals 14 residues. The DNA for the CDR3 is TGTGCCAGCGGAAAGGGTGGGACAGTCTACGAGCAGTACTTC. Amino acids: CASGKGGTVYEQYF.

The V gene is TRBV13, the J gene TRBJ2-2; D ambiguous. Per germline, CDR1 PRHDT and CDR2 FYEKMQ (reference sequence). Trimming left V 3 bases short and J 0 bases short, with 11 bases between. The CDR3 is 16 residues long. The CDR3, as DNA: TGTGCCAGCAGCTTCGAGCCCAGCGCGAACACCGGGGAGCTGTTTTTT. Encoded protein: CASSFEPSANTGELFF.

The chain recombines TRBV19 with TRBJ2-1; TRBD1 agrees at 7 bases. J was trimmed by 7 bases and V by 6 bases; bases with no gene match: 0. Germline CDR1 reads LNHDA; CDR2 reads SQIVND (reference sequence). This CDR3 contains 11 residues. As DNA, the CDR3 is TGTGCCAGTAGCAGGGGGAATGAGCAGTTCTTC. Translation gives CASSRGNEQFF.

V and J are TRBV23-1 and TRBJ2-2, with D possibly being TRBD1 (6 bases). TRBV23-1 is assigned to the ORF class and has an uncertain function. Trimming removed 4 bases from V and 1 base from J, with 13 bases in between. CDR3 size: 16 residues. CDR3 nucleotides: TGCGCCAGCAGTCGATCGGGACACCGGAACACCGGGGAGCTGTTTTTT. Translated, it gives CASSRSGHRNTGELFF.

The chain uses TRBV10-3 and TRBJ2-7, with 9 bases that match TRBD1. There are 13 residues in the CDR3. V lost 10 bases and J lost 0; bases outside the gene matches: 4. Germline CDR1 reads ENHRY; CDR2 reads SYGVKD. This CDR3 is CATRTGDSYEQYF. The CDR3 DNA is TGTGCCACCCGGACAGGGGACTCCTACGAGCAGTACTTC.

The chain links TRBV7-6 to TRBJ1-1; D ambiguous. V lost 4 bases, J lost 3 bases, and 6 bases lay in between. This CDR3 region has 12 residues. Germline V gene lookup returns CDR1 SGHVS and CDR2 FNYEAQ. The DNA for the CDR3 is TGTGCCAGCAGCTCGCAGTACACTGAAGCTTTCTTT. Protein: CASSSQYTEAFF.

The chain employs TRBV5-1 and TRBJ1-1, with TRBD1 identical over 9 bases. This CDR3 has 14 amino acids. Germline V gene data show CDR1 as SGHRS and CDR2 as YFSETQ. The trim removed 4 bases at V and 1 base at J, leaving 2 bases unmatched. The CDR3 sequence: CASSRTGENTEAFF. Here the CDR3 DNA reads TGCGCCAGCAGCCGGACAGGGGAGAACACTGAAGCTTTCTTT.

J is TRBJ2-7 and V is TRBV20-1; perhaps TRBD2 as D (6 bases). CDR1 is DFQATT, CDR2 SNEGSKA, per germline (reference sequence). The CDR3 has 14 amino acids. Trimming shortened V by 3 bases and J by 2 bases, and 14 bases separated the two germline ends. In nucleotides, the CDR3 is TGCAGTGCTAGTTTGCGGGATAATCCCTACGAGCAGTACTTC. It yields the protein CSASLRDNPYEQYF.

The chain couples TRBV29-1 to TRBJ2-1, with D tentatively TRBD1 (6 bases). Germline CDR1 reads SQVTM; CDR2 reads ANQGSEA. The CDR3 consists of 13 residues. V was trimmed by 4 bases and J by 6 bases, leaving 13 bases between them. CDR3: CSVGGRQFNEQFF. For the CDR3, the DNA is TGCAGCGTTGGGGGGCGACAATTCAATGAGCAGTTCTTC.

This chain joins TRBV27 and TRBJ1-2, with 12 nucleotides matching TRBD1. Germline V gene data show CDR1 as MNHEY and CDR2 as SMNVEV (reference sequence). The V and J ends lost 4 bases and 8 bases, in that order; junction bases with no gene match: 8. The CDR3 has 15 residues. CDR3 sequence (DNA): TGTGCCAGCAGTTCACCGGGACAGGGGGCGCCCGGCTACACCTTC. This translates into CASSSPGQGAPGYTF.